This T cell receptor (beta chain) is drawn from a study of blood T cell repertoires in COVID-19. Study at large: Both acute and convalescent COVID-19 samples were obtained from the United States, Italy and Spain. T cells, B-cell-depleted T cells, or PBMCs provided the cDNA or gDNA that served as material.

Sequenced by immunoSEQ multiplex PCR; TCRdb stores in-frame clones only, minus some. The data contain 330,000 or so clones, around nine tenths of them singletons. Enrollees, about 18 to 100 years old, lived in some 24 US areas. Exposed enrollees encountered a COVID-19 case at some point within 2 weeks before study entry. V was trimmed by 4 bases and J by 8 bases, leaving 17 bases between them. Looked up from germline, CDR1 is LGHDT and CDR2 is YNNKEL (reference sequence). This CDR3 contains 14 residues. The material sequenced was PBMCs or T cells enriched from blood (not recorded which). The receptor was derived from a woman aged 25 to 45 who had been exposed to COVID-19. V is TRBV3-1 (or the pseudogene TRBV3-2) and J is TRBJ1-1, with D tentatively TRBD1 (5 bases). The CDR3, as DNA: TGTGCCAGCAGCCGCCCATCCCTTCGACAGGAAGCTTTCTTT. Protein: CASSRPSLRQEAFF.